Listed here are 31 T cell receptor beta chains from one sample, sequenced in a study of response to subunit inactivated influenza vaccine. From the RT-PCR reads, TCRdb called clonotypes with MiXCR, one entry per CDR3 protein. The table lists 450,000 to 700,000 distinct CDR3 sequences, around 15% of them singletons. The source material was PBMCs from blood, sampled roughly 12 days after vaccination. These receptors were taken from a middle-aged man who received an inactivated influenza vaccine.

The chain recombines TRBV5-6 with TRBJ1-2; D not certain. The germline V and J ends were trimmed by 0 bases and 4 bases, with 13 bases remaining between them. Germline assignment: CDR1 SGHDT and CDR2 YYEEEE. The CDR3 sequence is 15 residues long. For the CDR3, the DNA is TGTGCCAGCAGCTTGGGAATAGTTTTCTTCTATGGCTACACCTTC. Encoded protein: CASSLGIVFFYGYTF.

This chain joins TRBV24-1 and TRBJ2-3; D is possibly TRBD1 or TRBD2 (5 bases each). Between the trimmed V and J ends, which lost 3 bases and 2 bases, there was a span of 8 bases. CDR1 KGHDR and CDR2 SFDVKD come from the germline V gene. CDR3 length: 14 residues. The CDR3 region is CATSDVGTTDTQYF. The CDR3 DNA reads TGTGCCACCAGTGATGTCGGGACCACAGATACGCAGTATTTT.

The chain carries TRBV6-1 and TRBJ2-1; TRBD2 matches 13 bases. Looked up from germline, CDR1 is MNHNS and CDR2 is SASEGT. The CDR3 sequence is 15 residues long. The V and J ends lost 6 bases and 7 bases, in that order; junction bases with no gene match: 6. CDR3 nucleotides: TGTGCCAGCAGCCGGAGACTAGCGGGAGGAAATGAGCAGTTCTTC. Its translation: CASSRRLAGGNEQFF.

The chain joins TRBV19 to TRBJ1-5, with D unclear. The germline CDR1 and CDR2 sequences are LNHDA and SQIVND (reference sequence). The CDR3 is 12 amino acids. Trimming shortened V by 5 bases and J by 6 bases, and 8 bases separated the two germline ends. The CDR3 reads CASSEKGQPQHF. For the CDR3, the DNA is TGTGCCAGTAGTGAAAAGGGTCAGCCCCAGCATTTT.

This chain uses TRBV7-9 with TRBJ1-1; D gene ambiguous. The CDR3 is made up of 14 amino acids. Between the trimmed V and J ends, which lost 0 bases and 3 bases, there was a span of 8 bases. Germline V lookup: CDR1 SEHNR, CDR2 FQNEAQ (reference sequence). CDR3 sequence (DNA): TGTGCCAGCAGCTTAGCCCTGAGCGACACTGAAGCTTTCTTT. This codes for CASSLALSDTEAFF.

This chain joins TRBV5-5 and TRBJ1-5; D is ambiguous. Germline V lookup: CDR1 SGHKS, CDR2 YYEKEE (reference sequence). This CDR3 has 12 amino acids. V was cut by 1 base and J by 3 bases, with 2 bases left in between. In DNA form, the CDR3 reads TGTGCCAGCAGCTTGATCAATCAGCCCCAGCATTTT. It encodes CASSLINQPQHF.

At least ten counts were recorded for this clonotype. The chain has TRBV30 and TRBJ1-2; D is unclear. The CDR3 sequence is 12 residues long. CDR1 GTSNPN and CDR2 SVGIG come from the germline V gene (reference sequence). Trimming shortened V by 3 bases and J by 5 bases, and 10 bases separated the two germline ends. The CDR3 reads CAWSADVYGYTF. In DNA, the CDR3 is TGTGCCTGGAGCGCCGATGTTTATGGCTACACCTTC.

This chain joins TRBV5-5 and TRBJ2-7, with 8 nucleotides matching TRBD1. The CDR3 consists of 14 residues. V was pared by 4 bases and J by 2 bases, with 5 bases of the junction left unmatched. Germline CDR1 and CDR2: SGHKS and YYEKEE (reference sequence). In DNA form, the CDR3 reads TGTGCCAGCAGCCCAGGGGGCGCAACCTACGAGCAGTACTTC. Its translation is CASSPGGATYEQYF.

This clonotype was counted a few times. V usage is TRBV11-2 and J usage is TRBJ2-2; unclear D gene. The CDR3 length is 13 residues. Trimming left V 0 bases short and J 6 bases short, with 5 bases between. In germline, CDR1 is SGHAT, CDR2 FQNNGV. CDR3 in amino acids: CASSLDLPGELFF. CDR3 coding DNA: TGTGCCAGCAGCTTAGATCTCCCCGGGGAGCTGTTTTTT.

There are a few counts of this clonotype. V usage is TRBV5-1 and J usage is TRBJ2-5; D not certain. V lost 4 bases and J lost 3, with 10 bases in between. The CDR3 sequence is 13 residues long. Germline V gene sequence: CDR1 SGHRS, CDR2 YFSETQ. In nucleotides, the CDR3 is TGCGCCAGCAGCGTCGGACGGAAAGAGACCCAGTACTTC. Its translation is CASSVGRKETQYF.

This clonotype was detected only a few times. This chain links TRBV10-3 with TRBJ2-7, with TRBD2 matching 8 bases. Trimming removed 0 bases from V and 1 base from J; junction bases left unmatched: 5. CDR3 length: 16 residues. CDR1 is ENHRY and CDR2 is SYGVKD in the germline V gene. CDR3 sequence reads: CAISESVASGSYEQYF. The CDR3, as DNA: TGTGCCATCAGTGAGTCCGTGGCTAGCGGGTCCTACGAGCAGTACTTC.

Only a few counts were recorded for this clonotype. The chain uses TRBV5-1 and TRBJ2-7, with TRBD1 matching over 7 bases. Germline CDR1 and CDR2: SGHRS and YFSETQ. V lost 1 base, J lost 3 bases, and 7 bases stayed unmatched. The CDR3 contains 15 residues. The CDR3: CASSLTGVRDYEQYF. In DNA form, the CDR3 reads TGCGCCAGCAGCTTGACAGGGGTGAGGGACTACGAGCAGTACTTC. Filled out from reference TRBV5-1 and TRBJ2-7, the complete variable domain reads KAGVTQTPRYLIKTRGQQVTLSCSPISGHRSVSWYQQTPGQGLQFLFEYFSETQRNKGNFPGRFSGRQFSNSRSEMNVSTLELGDSALYLCASSLTGVRDYEQYFGPGTRLTVT.

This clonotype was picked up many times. The CDR3 region has the DNA TGTGCCAGCAGTTTACTGGCAGGGAGCTCCTACGAGCAGTACTTC. Protein: CASSLLAGSSYEQYF. The V gene is TRBV12-3 or TRBV12-4, the J gene TRBJ2-7, with D perhaps matching TRBD1 or TRBD2 (5 bases each). The CDR3 runs to 15 residues. V was clipped by 2 bases and J by 0 bases, with 11 bases between them.

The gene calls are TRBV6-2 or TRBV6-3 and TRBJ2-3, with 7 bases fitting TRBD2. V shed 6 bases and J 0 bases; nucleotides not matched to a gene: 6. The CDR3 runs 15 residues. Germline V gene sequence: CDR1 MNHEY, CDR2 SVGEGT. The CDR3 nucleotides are TGTGCCAGCAGAAAAAGCGGGATAAGCACAGATACGCAGTATTTT. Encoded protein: CASRKSGISTDTQYF.

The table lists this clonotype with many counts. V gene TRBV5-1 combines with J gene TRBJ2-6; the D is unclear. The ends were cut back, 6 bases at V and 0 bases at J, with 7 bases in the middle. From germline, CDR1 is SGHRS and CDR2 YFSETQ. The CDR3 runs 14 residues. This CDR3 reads CASTEVSGANVLTF. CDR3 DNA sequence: TGCGCCAGCACTGAGGTCTCTGGGGCCAACGTCCTGACTTTC.

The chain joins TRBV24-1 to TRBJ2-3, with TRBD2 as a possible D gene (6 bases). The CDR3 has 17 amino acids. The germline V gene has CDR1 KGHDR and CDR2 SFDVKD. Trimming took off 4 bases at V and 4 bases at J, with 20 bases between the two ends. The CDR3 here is CATSEPGERMNPDTQYF. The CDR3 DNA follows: TGTGCCACCAGTGAGCCGGGGGAGCGAATGAACCCAGATACGCAGTATTTT.

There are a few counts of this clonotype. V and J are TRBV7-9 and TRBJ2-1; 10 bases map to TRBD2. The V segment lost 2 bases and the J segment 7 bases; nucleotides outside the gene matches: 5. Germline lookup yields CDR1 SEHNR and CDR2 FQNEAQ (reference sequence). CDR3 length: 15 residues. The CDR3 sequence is CASSLSSGGLNEQFF. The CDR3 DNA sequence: TGTGCCAGCAGCTTATCTAGCGGGGGACTAAATGAGCAGTTCTTC.

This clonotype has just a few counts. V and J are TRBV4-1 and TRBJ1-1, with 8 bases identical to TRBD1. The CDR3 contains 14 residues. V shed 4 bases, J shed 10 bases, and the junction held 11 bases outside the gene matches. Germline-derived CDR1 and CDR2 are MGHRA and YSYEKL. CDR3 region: CASSRVDRGVGAFF. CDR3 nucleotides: TGCGCCAGCAGCCGGGTCGACAGGGGAGTTGGAGCTTTCTTT.

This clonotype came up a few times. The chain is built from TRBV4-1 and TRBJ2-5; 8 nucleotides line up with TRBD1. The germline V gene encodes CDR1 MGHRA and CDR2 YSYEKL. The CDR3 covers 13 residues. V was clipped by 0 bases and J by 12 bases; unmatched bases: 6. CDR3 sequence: CASSQDEGGQEYF. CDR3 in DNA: TGCGCCAGCAGCCAAGATGAAGGGGGACAGGAGTACTTC.

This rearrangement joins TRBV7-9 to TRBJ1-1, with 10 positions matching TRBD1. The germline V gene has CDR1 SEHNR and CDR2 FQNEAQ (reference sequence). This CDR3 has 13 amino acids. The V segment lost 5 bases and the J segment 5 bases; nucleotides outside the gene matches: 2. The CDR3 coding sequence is TGTGCCAGCAGCGAGGGACAGGGGACTGAAGCTTTCTTT. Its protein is CASSEGQGTEAFF.

The CDR3 DNA reads as TGTGCCACCAGTAGGGACAGGGGGTCAGATACGCAGTATTTT. It is translated as CATSRDRGSDTQYF. V usage is TRBV15 and J usage is TRBJ2-3; 11 bases align to TRBD1. From germline, CDR1 is LNHNV and CDR2 YYDKDF (reference sequence). V was pared by 6 bases and J by 4 bases, with 3 bases of the junction left unmatched. The CDR3 runs 14 residues.

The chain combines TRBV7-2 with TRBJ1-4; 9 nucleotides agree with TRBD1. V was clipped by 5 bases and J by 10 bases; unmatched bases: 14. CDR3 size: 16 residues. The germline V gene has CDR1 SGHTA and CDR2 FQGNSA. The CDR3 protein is CASSVPTGGWGGKLFF. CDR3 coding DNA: TGTGCCAGCAGCGTCCCGACAGGGGGTTGGGGTGGAAAACTGTTTTTT.

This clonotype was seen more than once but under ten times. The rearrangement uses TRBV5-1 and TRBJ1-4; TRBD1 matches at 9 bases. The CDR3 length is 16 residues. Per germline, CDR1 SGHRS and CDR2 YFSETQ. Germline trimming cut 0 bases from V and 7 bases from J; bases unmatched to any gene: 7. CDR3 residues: CASSLAPTGGAEKLFF. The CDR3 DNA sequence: TGCGCCAGCAGCTTGGCCCCGACAGGGGGTGCTGAAAAACTGTTTTTT.

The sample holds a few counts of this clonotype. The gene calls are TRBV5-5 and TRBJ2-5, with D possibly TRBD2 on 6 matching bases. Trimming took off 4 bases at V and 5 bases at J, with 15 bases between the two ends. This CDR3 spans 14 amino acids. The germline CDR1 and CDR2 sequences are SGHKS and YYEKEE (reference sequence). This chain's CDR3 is CASSAGSAKETQYF. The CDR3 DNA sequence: TGTGCCAGCAGCGCCGGGAGCGCCAAGGAGACCCAGTACTTC. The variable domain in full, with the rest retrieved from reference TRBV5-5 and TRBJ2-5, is DAGVTQSPTHLIKTRGQQVTLRCSPISGHKSVSWYQQVLGQGPQFIFQYYEKEERGRGNFPDRFSARQFPNYSSELNVNALLLGDSALYLCASSAGSAKETQYFGPGTRLLVL.

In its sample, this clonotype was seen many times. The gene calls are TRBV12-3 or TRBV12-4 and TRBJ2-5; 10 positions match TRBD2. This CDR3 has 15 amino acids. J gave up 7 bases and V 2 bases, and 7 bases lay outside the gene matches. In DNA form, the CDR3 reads TGTGCCAGCAGTTTACGTCTAGCGGGAGTCGGGACCCAGTACTTC. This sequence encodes CASSLRLAGVGTQYF.

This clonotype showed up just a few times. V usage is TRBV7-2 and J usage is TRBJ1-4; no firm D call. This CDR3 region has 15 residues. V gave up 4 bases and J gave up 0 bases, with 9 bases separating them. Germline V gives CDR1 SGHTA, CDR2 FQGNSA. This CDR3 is CASSSRPATNEKLFF. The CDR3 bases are TGTGCCAGCAGCTCCCGACCTGCAACTAATGAAAAACTGTTTTTT.

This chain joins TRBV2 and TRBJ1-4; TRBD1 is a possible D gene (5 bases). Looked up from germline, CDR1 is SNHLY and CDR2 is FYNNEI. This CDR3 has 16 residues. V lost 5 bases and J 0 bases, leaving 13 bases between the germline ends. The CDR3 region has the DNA TGTGCCAGCAGTTTCGTAGGACAATCAACTAATGAAAAACTGTTTTTT. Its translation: CASSFVGQSTNEKLFF.

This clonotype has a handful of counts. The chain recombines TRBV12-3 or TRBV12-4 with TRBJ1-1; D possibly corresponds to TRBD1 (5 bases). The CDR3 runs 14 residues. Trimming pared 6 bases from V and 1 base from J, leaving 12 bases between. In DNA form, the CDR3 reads TGTGCCAGCAGAGGGGACCTGACGAACACTGAAGCTTTCTTT. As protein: CASRGDLTNTEAFF.

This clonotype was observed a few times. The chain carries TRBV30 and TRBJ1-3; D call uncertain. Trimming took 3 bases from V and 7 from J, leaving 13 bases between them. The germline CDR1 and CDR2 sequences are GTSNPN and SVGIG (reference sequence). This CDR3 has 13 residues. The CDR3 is CAWSEASGNTIYF. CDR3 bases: TGTGCCTGGAGCGAGGCTAGTGGGAACACCATATATTTT.

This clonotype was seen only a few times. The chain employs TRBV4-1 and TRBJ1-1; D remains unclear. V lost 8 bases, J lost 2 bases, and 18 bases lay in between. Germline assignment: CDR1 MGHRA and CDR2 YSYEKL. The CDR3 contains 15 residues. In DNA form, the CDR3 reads TGCGCCAGCTGTCCCGAGGCCGGGGTCAACACTGAAGCTTTCTTT. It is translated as CASCPEAGVNTEAFF.

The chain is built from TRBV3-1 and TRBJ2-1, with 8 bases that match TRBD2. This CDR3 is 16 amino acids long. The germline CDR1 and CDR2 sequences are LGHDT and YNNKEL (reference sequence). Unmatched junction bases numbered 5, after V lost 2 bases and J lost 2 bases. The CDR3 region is CASSQPAGDPYNEQFF. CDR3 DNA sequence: TGTGCCAGCAGCCAACCAGCGGGAGACCCCTACAATGAGCAGTTCTTC.